What follows are 25 T cell receptor beta chains derived from one specimen sequenced in a study of blood T cell repertoires in COVID-19. Method: immunoSEQ multiplex PCR; TCRdb's copy keeps in-frame clones and lacks some. This table holds about 71,000 clones, about nine tenths found once. The source material was peripheral blood. The receptor source for this set is a man aged 25-45 years with acute or convalescent COVID-19.

The chain links TRBV7-8 to TRBJ2-7; 9 nucleotides match TRBD1. The CDR3 contains 14 residues. After removal of 5 bases from V and 6 bases from J, the junction contained 8 bases not matched to a gene. CDR1 and CDR2 (germline): SGHVS, FQNEAQ. CDR3 protein: CASSPKRTGAEQYF. The CDR3 nucleotides are TGTGCCAGCAGCCCGAAGCGGACAGGGGCCGAGCAGTACTTC.

V and J are TRBV30 and TRBJ1-5, with TRBD1 matching over 7 bases. V shed 1 base, J shed 6 bases, and the junction held 3 bases outside the gene matches. CDR1 and CDR2 (germline): GTSNPN, SVGIG (reference sequence). CDR3 length: 13 residues. The CDR3 sequence: CAWSARGTQPQHF. The CDR3 nucleotides are TGTGCCTGGAGTGCCAGGGGGACTCAGCCCCAGCATTTT.

As DNA, the CDR3 is TGTGCCAGCTCACTTACCACTTACGAGCAGTACTTC. Residues: CASSLTTYEQYF. V and J are TRBV18 and TRBJ2-7; D is unclear. Germline V gene data show CDR1 as KGHSH and CDR2 as LQKENI. V shed 4 bases and J shed 4 bases, with 8 bases lying between them. The CDR3 runs to 12 residues.

This clone was observed a few times. V gene TRBV28 combines with J gene TRBJ1-6; 9 bases match TRBD1. V lost 6 bases and J lost 2; bases outside the gene matches: 5. The CDR3 runs to 16 residues. Germline V gene lookup returns CDR1 MDHEN and CDR2 SYDVKM. Here the CDR3 DNA reads TGTGCCAGCAGCTGGACAGGGGACGCCTATAATTCACCCCTCCACTTT. Translating gives CASSWTGDAYNSPLHF.

V gene TRBV20-1 combines with J gene TRBJ2-1; no reliable D call. The CDR3 runs 11 residues. Germline CDR1 reads DFQATT; CDR2 reads SNEGSKA (reference sequence). The ends were cut back, 3 bases at V and 7 bases at J, with 7 bases in the middle. CDR3 bases: TGCAGTGCTAGGGTCCAGAATGAGCAGTTCTTC. Amino acid sequence: CSARVQNEQFF.

The J gene is TRBJ1-3, the V gene TRBV4-1, with 8 bases identical to TRBD1. The germline CDR1 and CDR2 sequences are MGHRA and YSYEKL. V dropped 1 base and J dropped 2; count of bases not matched to a gene: 10. The CDR3 covers 18 residues. CDR3 loop: CASSQGFGGRGPGNTIYF. Here the CDR3 DNA reads TGCGCCAGCAGCCAAGGCTTTGGAGGCAGGGGGCCTGGAAACACCATATATTTT.

The chain carries TRBV5-1 and TRBJ2-7, with TRBD2 matching 8 bases. The CDR3 extends over 14 amino acids. Per the germline V gene, CDR1 is SGHRS and CDR2 is YFSETQ. V dropped 4 bases and J dropped 5; count of bases not matched to a gene: 8. CDR3 sequence reads: CASSPGGVLDEQYF. CDR3 nucleotide sequence: TGCGCCAGCAGCCCGGGGGGGGTTCTGGACGAGCAGTACTTC.

V usage is TRBV24-1 and J usage is TRBJ2-1; 7 bases line up with TRBD2. The V gene end was trimmed by 1 base and the J gene end by 7 bases; junction bases not matched to a gene: 9. This CDR3 has 16 amino acids. Germline CDR1 is KGHDR and CDR2 is SFDVKD. The CDR3 sequence is CATSDFFSGNNNEQFF. CDR3 coding DNA: TGTGCCACCAGTGATTTCTTCAGCGGGAATAATAATGAGCAGTTCTTC.

The chain couples TRBV5-4 to TRBJ1-1; weak D call: TRBD1 (6 bases). The CDR3 totals 15 residues. Germline CDR1 SGHNT, CDR2 YYREEE (reference sequence). V lost 0 bases, J lost 7 bases, and 16 bases lay in between. CDR3 coding DNA: TGTGCCAGCAGCTTGGACAGGGAAATAGGTATTGAAGCTTTCTTT. Translation gives CASSLDREIGIEAFF.

This rearrangement joins TRBV5-1 to TRBJ1-1, with TRBD1 identical over 7 bases. V was pared by 0 bases and J by 0 bases, with 5 bases of the junction left unmatched. Per the germline V gene, CDR1 is SGHRS and CDR2 is YFSETQ. This CDR3 spans 16 amino acids. The CDR3 DNA reads TGCGCCAGCAGCTTGGGAAAGGGACAGCTGAACACTGAAGCTTTCTTT. Translated: CASSLGKGQLNTEAFF.

The chain is built from TRBV7-2 and TRBJ1-5, with D uncertain. With 4 bases removed from V and 1 base from J, the gap between germline ends came to 5 bases. Looked up from germline, CDR1 is SGHTA and CDR2 is FQGNSA. This CDR3 contains 13 residues. The CDR3 DNA reads as TGTGCCAGCAGCTCAGAAAGCAATCAGCCCCAGCATTTT. Its protein is CASSSESNQPQHF.

This clone appeared a single time. The CDR3 coding sequence is TGTGCCAGCAGCTTAGTCGGTGCGGGGCTCACCTACGAGCAGTACTTC. Its translation: CASSLVGAGLTYEQYF. The genes are TRBV7-9 and TRBJ2-7; D is perhaps TRBD2 (6 bases). The CDR3 length is 16 residues. Trimming removed 1 base from V and 2 bases from J, with 15 bases in between. CDR1 is SEHNR, CDR2 FQNEAQ, per germline (reference sequence).

The rearrangement links TRBV7-2 to TRBJ2-2; D unresolved. V was pared by 3 bases and J by 4 bases, with 3 bases between. This CDR3 is built from 12 residues. The germline V gene encodes CDR1 SGHTA and CDR2 FQGNSA. CDR3 nucleotide sequence: TGTGCCAGCAGCTTCAGCACCGGGGAGCTGTTTTTT. Protein product: CASSFSTGELFF.

V gene TRBV29-1 combines with J gene TRBJ2-1; TRBD2 matches at 7 bases. The CDR3 contains 14 residues. With 4 bases clipped from V and 4 bases from J, the junction kept 7 bases outside the gene matches. Germline values: CDR1 SQVTM, CDR2 ANQGSEA. The CDR3 is CSVVGGEGYNEQFF. DNA of the CDR3: TGCAGCGTTGTGGGCGGGGAGGGGTACAATGAGCAGTTCTTC.

This chain links TRBV2 with TRBJ2-3; D uncertain. Looked up from germline, CDR1 is SNHLY and CDR2 is FYNNEI. Trimming cost V 6 bases and J 0 bases, with 16 bases left between them. The CDR3 covers 16 residues. CDR3 sequence: CASRIGSAESTDTQYF. In DNA form, the CDR3 reads TGTGCCAGCAGGATCGGTTCGGCGGAAAGCACAGATACGCAGTATTTT.

This chain links TRBV12-3 or TRBV12-4 with TRBJ2-7, with 9 bases that match TRBD1. The trim removed 6 bases at V and 5 bases at J, leaving 5 bases unmatched. The CDR3 loop spans 13 amino acids. The CDR3 sequence is CASRGTGTHEQYF. As DNA, the CDR3 is TGTGCCAGCAGAGGGACAGGGACCCACGAGCAGTACTTC.

The V and J genes are TRBV6-5 and TRBJ1-2, with TRBD1 identical over 7 bases. This CDR3 comprises 13 residues. Losses at the gene ends were 5 bases for V and 4 bases for J; bases not matched to a gene: 4. The germline V gene encodes CDR1 MNHEY and CDR2 SVGAGI. This CDR3 reads CASSRHRGYGYTF. DNA for the CDR3: TGTGCCAGCAGTAGACACAGGGGCTATGGCTACACCTTC.

V usage is TRBV2 and J usage is TRBJ1-1, with D perhaps matching TRBD1 (6 bases). This CDR3 is 13 amino acids long. Trimming pared 7 bases from V and 6 bases from J, leaving 15 bases between. The germline V gene encodes CDR1 SNHLY and CDR2 FYNNEI. CDR3 sequence: CASTPDRTSEAFF. The CDR3, as DNA: TGTGCCAGCACCCCAGACAGGACATCTGAAGCTTTCTTT. The full variable domain, its missing parts supplied by reference TRBV2 and TRBJ1-1, is EPEVTQTPSHQVTQMGQEVILRCVPISNHLYFYWYRQILGQKVEFLVSFYNNEISEKSEIFDDQFSVERPDGSNFTLKIRSTKLEDSAMYFCASTPDRTSEAFFGQGTRLTVV.

The chain employs TRBV19 and TRBJ1-1; 10 bases are shared with TRBD1. The CDR3 has 15 residues. Germline V gene sequence: CDR1 LNHDA, CDR2 SQIVND (reference sequence). Trimming took 3 bases from V and 7 from J; bases not matched to a gene: 8. This CDR3 is CASSMGQGIRSEAFF. CDR3 nucleotides: TGTGCCAGTAGTATGGGACAGGGGATACGTAGTGAAGCTTTCTTT.

In this sample, this clone turned up once. V usage is TRBV9 and J usage is TRBJ2-5; 7 bases fit TRBD2. V lost 4 bases and J lost 1; bases outside the gene matches: 7. CDR1 and CDR2 (germline): SGDLS, YYNGEE. The CDR3 runs 15 residues. The CDR3: CASSPRSSGQETQYF. Here the CDR3 DNA reads TGTGCCAGCAGCCCTCGGTCTAGCGGCCAAGAGACCCAGTACTTC.

The rearrangement links TRBV5-5 to TRBJ1-5; D not certain. Trimming shortened V by 7 bases and J by 0 bases, and 14 bases separated the two germline ends. There are 15 residues in the CDR3. Germline V gives CDR1 SGHKS, CDR2 YYEKEE (reference sequence). CDR3 residues: CASGEGIYSNQPQHF. The CDR3 DNA reads TGTGCCAGCGGTGAGGGCATCTATAGCAATCAGCCCCAGCATTTT.

The rearrangement joins TRBV5-1 to TRBJ2-3; the D gene is possibly TRBD1 (5 bases). The CDR3 has 15 residues. Trimming took 4 bases from V and 2 from J, leaving 14 bases between them. Germline assignment: CDR1 SGHRS and CDR2 YFSETQ. CDR3 region: CASSPRVRTTDTQYF. The CDR3 DNA follows: TGCGCCAGCAGCCCCAGGGTGAGAACCACAGATACGCAGTATTTT.

V and J are TRBV7-2 and TRBJ2-7; 10 positions match TRBD1. This CDR3 has 15 amino acids. V lost 5 bases, J lost 2 bases, and 6 bases stayed unmatched. The germline CDR1 and CDR2 sequences are SGHTA and FQGNSA. The CDR3, as DNA: TGTGCCAGCAGCGATGGGACAGGGGAAGCCTACGAGCAGTACTTC. Its protein is CASSDGTGEAYEQYF.

The genes are TRBV19 and TRBJ1-6, with D unclear. This CDR3 comprises 13 residues. Trimming took off 10 bases at V and 8 bases at J, with 15 bases between the two ends. The V gene's germline CDR1 is LNHDA and CDR2 SQIVND (reference sequence). The chain's CDR3 is CATADSYDSPLHF. The DNA for the CDR3 is TGTGCCACCGCGGACTCATACGATTCACCCCTCCACTTT.

This clone showed up just once. This chain connects TRBV6-1 to TRBJ1-2; 7 bases line up with TRBD1. Germline CDR1 and CDR2: MNHNS and SASEGT. The junction had 5 bases not matched to a gene; V was cut back by 3 bases and J by 4 bases. The CDR3 sequence is 14 residues long. The CDR3, as DNA: TGTGCCAGCAGTGATCAGGGGGAAAGCTATGGCTACACCTTC. It codes for CASSDQGESYGYTF.